This record looks at one T cell receptor (beta chain) sequence and its context. The target antigen is unknown. The CDR3 length is 15 residues. With 4 bases clipped from V and 4 bases from J, the junction kept 6 bases outside the gene matches. The data derive from a study of molecular identifiers for immune sequencing clone quantification. General observations from the study: In naive cells, clones above 20 RNA copies held under 1% of molecules, whereas in effector cells they held over 99%. Spiked Jurkat TCR RNA equivalent to one cell was reportedly detectable in around 980,000 naive cells.

Previously reported methods and listed TCR primers produced the bulk TCR libraries. TCRdb passed the PCR reads through MiXCR, listing each CDR3 protein once. The table records about 53,000 distinct CDR3 sequences, approximately 40% of them present only once. Sequenced: naive CD8+ T cells from blood, with Jurkat cell RNA spiked in. This sample's subset: FACS-sorted CD8+CD4-CCR7+CD45RA+ naive T cells. This chain uses TRBV12-3 or TRBV12-4 with TRBJ1-1; 10 positions agree with TRBD1. This sequence was found in a human donor in good health. Some libraries in this study had Jurkat cell RNA spiked in. CDR3 sequence reads: CASSWTGGGTTEAFF. The CDR3 DNA is TGTGCCAGCAGTTGGACAGGGGGAGGTACCACTGAAGCTTTCTTT.